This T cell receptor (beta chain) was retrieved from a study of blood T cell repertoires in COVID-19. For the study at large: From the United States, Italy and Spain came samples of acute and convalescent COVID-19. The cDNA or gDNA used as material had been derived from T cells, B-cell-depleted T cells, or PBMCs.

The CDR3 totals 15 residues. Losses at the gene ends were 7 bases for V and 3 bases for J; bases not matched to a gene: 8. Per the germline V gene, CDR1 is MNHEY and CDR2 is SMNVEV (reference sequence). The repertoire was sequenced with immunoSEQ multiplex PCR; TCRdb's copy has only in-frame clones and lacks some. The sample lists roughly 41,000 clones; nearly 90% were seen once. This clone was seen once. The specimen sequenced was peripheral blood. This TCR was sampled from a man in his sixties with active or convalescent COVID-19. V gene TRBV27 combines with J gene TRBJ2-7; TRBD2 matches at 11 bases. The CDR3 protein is CASTQSGTSGYEQYF. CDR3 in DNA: TGTGCCAGCACCCAAAGCGGGACTAGCGGCTACGAGCAGTACTTC.